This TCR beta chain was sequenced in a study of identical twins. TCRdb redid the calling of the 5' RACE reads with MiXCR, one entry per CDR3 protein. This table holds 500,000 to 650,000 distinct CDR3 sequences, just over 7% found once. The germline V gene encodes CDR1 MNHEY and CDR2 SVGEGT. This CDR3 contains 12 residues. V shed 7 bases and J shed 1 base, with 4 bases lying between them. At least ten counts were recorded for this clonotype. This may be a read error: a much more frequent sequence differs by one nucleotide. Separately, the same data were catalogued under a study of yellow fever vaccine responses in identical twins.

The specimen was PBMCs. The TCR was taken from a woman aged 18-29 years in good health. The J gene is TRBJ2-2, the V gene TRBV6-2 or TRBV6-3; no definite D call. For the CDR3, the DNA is TGTGCCAGCATTGAGAACACCGGGGAGCTGTTTTTT. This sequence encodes CASIENTGELFF.